Listed here are 21 T cell receptor beta chains from one sample, sequenced in a study of neurological immune-mediated disorders. A single record per CDR3 protein comes from TCRdb applying MiXCR to the 5' RACE reads. The data show 45,000 to 70,000 distinct CDR3 sequences, around 4.2% seen once. The sequencing sample was made of PBMCs. The source of these receptors is a man in his forties or fifties with multiple sclerosis.

This clonotype came up a few times. The chain links TRBV7-9 to TRBJ1-5; TRBD1 might be the D (5 bases). The CDR3 consists of 13 residues. CDR1 SEHNR and CDR2 FQNEAQ come from the germline V gene (reference sequence). Trimming took off 10 bases at V and 5 bases at J, with 15 bases between the two ends. The CDR3 bases are TGTGCCATTTCAGGGTTGGAGGATCAGCCCCAGCATTTT. Translation: CAISGLEDQPQHF.

This clonotype occurred many times. The V call is TRBV5-5, the J call TRBJ2-6; D unresolved. Germline CDR1 is SGHKS and CDR2 is YYEKEE (reference sequence). Trimming shortened V by 4 bases and J by 0 bases, and 8 bases separated the two germline ends. The CDR3 has 15 amino acids. CDR3 nucleotide sequence: TGTGCCAGCAGCCCCCAGAGCTCTGGGGCCAACGTCCTGACTTTC. This sequence encodes CASSPQSSGANVLTF.

This clonotype was seen many times. The chain links TRBV20-1 to TRBJ2-1; D gene unclear. The CDR3 spans 16 residues. V was trimmed by 4 bases and J by 6 bases, leaving 22 bases between them. Germline V gene lookup returns CDR1 DFQATT and CDR2 SNEGSKA (reference sequence). The CDR3 is CSAKSYPEHPVNEQFF. The CDR3 bases are TGCAGTGCTAAGTCCTACCCTGAGCACCCAGTCAATGAGCAGTTCTTC.

This clonotype was found many times. In nucleotides, the CDR3 is TGCGCCAGCAGCCATTTCCTAGCGGGGGGCGTCAACGAGCAGTACTTC. This gives the protein CASSHFLAGGVNEQYF. The rearrangement uses TRBV4-1 and TRBJ2-7; 11 bases fit TRBD2. CDR3 length equals 16 residues. CDR1 and CDR2 (germline): MGHRA, YSYEKL. Losses at the gene ends were 3 bases for V and 5 bases for J; bases not matched to a gene: 9.

This clonotype appeared many times. The J gene is TRBJ2-3, the V gene TRBV7-6; D call uncertain. CDR1 SGHVS and CDR2 FNYEAQ come from the germline V gene. This CDR3 is built from 14 residues. V was cut by 5 bases and J by 2 bases, with 11 bases left in between. The CDR3 bases are TGTGCCAGCAGCCCGTCTGGCTACACAGATACGCAGTATTTT. Its translation is CASSPSGYTDTQYF.

This clonotype came up many times. This chain uses TRBV7-9 with TRBJ2-3, with 9 bases aligning to TRBD2. Germline trimming cut 2 bases from V and 4 bases from J; bases unmatched to any gene: 16. From germline, CDR1 is SEHNR and CDR2 FQNEAQ (reference sequence). The CDR3 has 19 amino acids. CDR3 bases: TGTGCCAGCAGCTTAAGTTATCGCGGGGAGCGGGGGGACGCAGATACGCAGTATTTT. Amino acids: CASSLSYRGERGDADTQYF.

This clonotype has ten or more counts. The V call is TRBV21-1, the J call TRBJ2-7; the listed D gene, TRBD1, was not tested against the DNA. TRBV21-1 is reported as a pseudogene. This CDR3 is 14 amino acids long. The CDR3 spells CASINIRGSYEQYF. In nucleotides, the CDR3 is TGTGCCAGCATCAACATCAGGGGTAGTTACGAGCAGTACTTC.

This clonotype was recorded a few times. V and J are TRBV20-1 and TRBJ1-2; a possible D gene is TRBD1 (5 bases). Germline V gene sequence: CDR1 DFQATT, CDR2 SNEGSKA (reference sequence). Between the trimmed V and J ends, which lost 3 bases and 7 bases, there was a span of 12 bases. The CDR3 has 12 residues. DNA for the CDR3: TGCAGTGCTAGTCGGGGCATAAGTGGCTACACCTTC. Translation gives CSASRGISGYTF.

In this sample, this clonotype turned up many times. The chain has TRBV7-8 and TRBJ2-1, with D perhaps matching TRBD1 or TRBD2 (5 bases each). V was shortened by 5 bases and J by 0 bases, with 14 bases between the two germline ends. The germline gives CDR1 SGHVS, CDR2 FQNEAQ. The CDR3 totals 16 residues. The CDR3 DNA is TGTGCCAGCAGCATCGGGACGGTGAGCTCCTACAATGAGCAGTTCTTC. It specifies CASSIGTVSSYNEQFF. The entire variable domain, with the rest obtained from reference TRBV7-8 and TRBJ2-1, is as follows: GAGVSQSPRYKVAKRGQDVALRCDPISGHVSLFWYQQALGQGPEFLTYFQNEAQLDKSGLPSDRFFAERPEGSVSTLKIQRTQQEDSAVYLCASSIGTVSSYNEQFFGPGTRLTVL.

This clonotype was seen ten or more times. The J gene is TRBJ2-6, the V gene TRBV10-3, with D uncertain. This CDR3 spans 14 amino acids. The V and J ends lost 3 bases and 1 base respectively, with 4 bases between them. The germline V gene encodes CDR1 ENHRY and CDR2 SYGVKD. The CDR3: CAISDPSGANVLTF. Here the CDR3 DNA reads TGTGCCATCAGTGACCCGTCTGGGGCCAACGTCCTGACTTTC.

This clonotype was counted many times. The V gene is TRBV7-8, the J gene TRBJ1-5; D possibly corresponds to TRBD1 (5 bases). The CDR3 has 18 residues. The germline CDR1 and CDR2 sequences are SGHVS and FQNEAQ. V was pared by 2 bases and J by 0 bases, with 17 bases between. In DNA, the CDR3 is TGTGCCAGCAGCTTACCCTCTGGGACCGTTGATAGCAATCAGCCCCAGCATTTT. This codes for CASSLPSGTVDSNQPQHF.

This clonotype was seen ten or more times. V gene TRBV20-1 combines with J gene TRBJ1-4; D call uncertain. Trimming removed 3 bases at V and 5 bases at J, with 13 bases between. Germline CDR1 is DFQATT and CDR2 is SNEGSKA (reference sequence). The CDR3 runs to 14 residues. CDR3 sequence: CSARWAAANEKLFF. The CDR3 bases are TGCAGTGCTAGGTGGGCCGCGGCAAATGAAAAACTGTTTTTT.

This clonotype has ten or more counts. The chain combines TRBV2 with TRBJ2-2; 8 nucleotides match TRBD2. CDR1 SNHLY and CDR2 FYNNEI come from the germline V gene. V shed 3 bases and J 6 bases; nucleotides not matched to a gene: 0. This CDR3 region has 13 residues. This chain's CDR3 is CASSERGAGELFF. The CDR3 DNA follows: TGTGCCAGCAGTGAGCGGGGGGCCGGGGAGCTGTTTTTT.

This clonotype occurred many times. The chain combines TRBV20-1 with TRBJ2-7, with D unresolved. Germline lookup yields CDR1 DFQATT and CDR2 SNEGSKA (reference sequence). CDR3 length: 12 amino acids. V dropped 4 bases and J dropped 5 bases, with 12 bases sitting between them. The CDR3 reads CSATYPPDEQYF. The CDR3 DNA reads as TGCAGTGCTACCTATCCTCCGGACGAGCAGTACTTC.

This clonotype came up many times. The chain has TRBV18 and TRBJ1-1; TRBD1 is a possible D gene (5 bases). In germline, CDR1 is KGHSH, CDR2 LQKENI. The CDR3 totals 16 residues. V lost 5 bases to trimming and J lost 1 base, with 17 bases between them. CDR3 sequence reads: CASSTTGPGKNTEAFF. The CDR3 DNA sequence: TGTGCCAGCTCAACGACCGGCCCAGGGAAGAACACTGAAGCTTTCTTT.

This clonotype showed up just a few times. V and J are TRBV9 and TRBJ2-7, with D possibly called TRBD1 or TRBD2 (5 bases each). Per germline, CDR1 SGDLS and CDR2 YYNGEE. Between the trimmed V and J ends, which lost 4 bases and 4 bases, there was a span of 18 bases. This CDR3 contains 15 residues. The CDR3 DNA follows: TGTGCCAGCAGCCCTACTCAGGGACCATTTTACGAGCAGTACTTC. This encodes CASSPTQGPFYEQYF.

This clonotype has at least ten counts. The V gene is TRBV12-3 or TRBV12-4, the J gene TRBJ2-7, with TRBD1 matching over 8 bases. The CDR3 totals 14 residues. Trimming at V came to 2 bases and at J to 1 base, leaving 1 base not matched to a gene. Here the CDR3 reads CASSLRDRSYEQYF. CDR3 in DNA: TGTGCCAGCAGTTTACGGGACAGGTCCTACGAGCAGTACTTC.

Points on this clonotype: This may be a read error, as it is one base from a much larger clone. The V gene is TRBV28, the J gene TRBJ2-7; TRBD2 matches 7 bases. CDR3 length: 14 residues. The germline V gene encodes CDR1 MDHEN and CDR2 SYDVKM. The V and J ends lost 6 bases and 6 bases, in that order; junction bases with no gene match: 11. The CDR3 protein is CASRGGKGRGEQYF. The CDR3 region has the DNA TGTGCCAGCAGGGGAGGAAAGGGGAGGGGCGAGCAGTACTTC.

V and J are TRBV5-1 and TRBJ1-1; D possibly corresponds to TRBD1 (6 bases). The V end lost 2 bases, the J end lost 3 bases, and 11 bases lay between the germline ends. The CDR3 loop spans 14 amino acids. Germline V gives CDR1 SGHRS, CDR2 YFSETQ. Written as DNA, the CDR3 is TGCGCCAGCAGCTTCGGACACAGGGACACTGAAGCTTTCTTT. Residues: CASSFGHRDTEAFF.

This clonotype appeared many times. J is TRBJ2-1 and V is TRBV5-1, with TRBD2 matching over 13 bases. V shed 0 bases, J shed 12 bases, and the junction held 6 bases outside the gene matches. This CDR3 comprises 15 residues. The germline gives CDR1 SGHRS, CDR2 YFSETQ. CDR3 nucleotide sequence: TGCGCCAGCAGCTTGGGACTAGCGGGAGGAGCAGGGCAGTTCTTC. Translating gives CASSLGLAGGAGQFF. Full variable domain (rest looked up from reference TRBV5-1 and TRBJ2-1): KAGVTQTPRYLIKTRGQQVTLSCSPISGHRSVSWYQQTPGQGLQFLFEYFSETQRNKGNFPGRFSGRQFSNSRSEMNVSTLELGDSALYLCASSLGLAGGAGQFFGPGTRLTVL.

For this clonotype: One end of the junction fails to match germline, which may point to a read error. The chain is built from TRBV10-3 and TRBJ2-5; D is perhaps TRBD2 (5 bases). This CDR3 has 18 residues. Germline V gene data show CDR1 as ENHRY and CDR2 as SYGVKD. CDR3 in amino acids: CAISESRGKIEEGENQYF. DNA for the CDR3: TGTGCCATCAGTGAGTCCCGGGGTAAGATCGAAGAGGGAGAGAACCAGTACTTC.